This is a list of T cell receptor beta chains from one sample in a study of vaccination effects on CD4 cells after COVID-19. These receptors' targets are unknown. TCRdb's copy holds only in-frame clones and misses some; the assay was immunoSEQ multiplex PCR. The sample consists of nearly 35,000 clones, around 79% of them appearing once. Sample: CD4+ T cells from PBMCs cultured without peptide, taken after COVID-19 vaccination. Receptors originate from a human donor who had a prior SARS-CoV-2 infection. Each CDR3 is given without its conserved first and last residue. The order of the fields is V gene, CDR3 protein.

>TRBV12-5
ATRRAESSTDTQY
>TRBV2
ASRALLAGSLYEQY
>TRBV4-3
ASSQGVSAGDYEQY
>TRBV30
AWRASGLAKNIQY
>TRBV29-1
SVGLAGVSDTQY
>TRBV19
ASRPAPGGPYSNQPQH
>TRBV2
ASRPGQARNTGELF
>TRBV2
ASNGITDTQY
>TRBV18
ASSSSVGTEAF
>TRBV9
ASSFRTEYNEQF
>TRBV2
ASSDVQRGEETQY
>TRBV30
AWSSPGITSTDTQY
>TRBV5-1
ASSLYQGANYGYT
>TRBV3-1/TRBV3-2
ASSQGDSGIAPYEQY
>TRBV19
ASSMWDRDSGYT
>TRBV6-5
ASSRQGAKNIQY
>TRBV19
ASRRGELAGVETQY
>TRBV5-1
ASSSLAGVSYEQY
>TRBV5-1
ASSLGTDSTYEQY
>TRBV18
ASSPDTSSYNSPLH
>TRBV19
ASSIVGLAEPNEQF
>TRBV12-3/TRBV12-4
ASSFGRYRSH
>TRBV7-9
ASSLGVREAF
>TRBV30
AWRSSRGWQETQY
>TRBV12-5
ASGVALDTQY
>TRBV19
ASSRSGTGSYEQY
>TRBV25-1
ASSERGAYNSPLH